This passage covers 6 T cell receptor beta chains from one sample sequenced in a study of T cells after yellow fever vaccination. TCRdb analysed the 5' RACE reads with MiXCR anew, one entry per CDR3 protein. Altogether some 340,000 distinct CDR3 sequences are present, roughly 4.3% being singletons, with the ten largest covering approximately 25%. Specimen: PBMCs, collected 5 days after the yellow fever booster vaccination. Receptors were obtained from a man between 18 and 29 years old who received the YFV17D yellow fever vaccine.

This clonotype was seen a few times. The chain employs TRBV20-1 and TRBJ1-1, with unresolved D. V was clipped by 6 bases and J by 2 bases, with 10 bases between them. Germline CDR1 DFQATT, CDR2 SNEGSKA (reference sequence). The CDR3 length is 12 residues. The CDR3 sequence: CSASAPNTEAFF. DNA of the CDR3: TGCAGTGCGAGTGCCCCAAACACTGAAGCTTTCTTT.

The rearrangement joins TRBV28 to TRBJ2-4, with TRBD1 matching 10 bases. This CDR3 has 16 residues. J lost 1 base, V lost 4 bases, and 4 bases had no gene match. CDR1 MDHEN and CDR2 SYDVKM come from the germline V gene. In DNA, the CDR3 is TGTGCCAGCAGTTCACCGGGACAGGGGGCCAAAAACATTCAGTACTTC. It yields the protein CASSSPGQGAKNIQYF.

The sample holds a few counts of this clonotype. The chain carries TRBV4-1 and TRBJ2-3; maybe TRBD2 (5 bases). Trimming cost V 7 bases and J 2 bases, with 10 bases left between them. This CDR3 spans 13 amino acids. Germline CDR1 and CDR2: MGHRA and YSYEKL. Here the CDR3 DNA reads TGCGCCAGCATAGGGAGCGACACAGATACGCAGTATTTT. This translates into CASIGSDTDTQYF.

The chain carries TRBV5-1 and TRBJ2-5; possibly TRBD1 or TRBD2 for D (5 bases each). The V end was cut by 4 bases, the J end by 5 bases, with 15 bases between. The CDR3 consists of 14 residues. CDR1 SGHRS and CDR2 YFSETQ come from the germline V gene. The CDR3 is CASSADRGEETQYF. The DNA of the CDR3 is TGCGCCAGCAGCGCTGACAGAGGGGAGGAGACCCAGTACTTC.

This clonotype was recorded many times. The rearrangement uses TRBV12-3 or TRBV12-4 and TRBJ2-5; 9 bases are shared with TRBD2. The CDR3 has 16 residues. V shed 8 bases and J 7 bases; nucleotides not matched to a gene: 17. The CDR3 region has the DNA TGTGCCAGCTCCCCTGGGTCCAGCGGGGGGTCTGTGACCCAGTACTTC. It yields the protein CASSPGSSGGSVTQYF.

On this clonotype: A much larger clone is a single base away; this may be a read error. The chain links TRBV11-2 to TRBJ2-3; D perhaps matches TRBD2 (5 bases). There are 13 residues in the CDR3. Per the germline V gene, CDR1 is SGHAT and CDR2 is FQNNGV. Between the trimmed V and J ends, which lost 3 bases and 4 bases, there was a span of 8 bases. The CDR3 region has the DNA TGTGCCAGCAGCTTCGACGGGGCAGATACGCAGTATTTT. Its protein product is CASSFDGADTQYF.